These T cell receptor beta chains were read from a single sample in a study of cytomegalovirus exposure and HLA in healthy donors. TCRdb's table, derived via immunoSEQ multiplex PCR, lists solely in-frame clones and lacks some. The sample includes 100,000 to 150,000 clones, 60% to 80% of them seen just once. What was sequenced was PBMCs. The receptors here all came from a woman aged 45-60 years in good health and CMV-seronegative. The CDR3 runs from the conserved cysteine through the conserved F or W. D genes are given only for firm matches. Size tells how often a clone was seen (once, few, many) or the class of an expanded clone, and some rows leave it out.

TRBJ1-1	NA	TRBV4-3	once	TGCGCCAGCAGCCAAGATGGTCAGGTGTACACTGAAGCTTTCTTT	CASSQDGQVYTEAFF
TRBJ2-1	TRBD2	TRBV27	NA	TGTGCCATCTCCTCTAGCGGAGTTAACAATGAGCAGTTCTTC	CAISSSGVNNEQFF
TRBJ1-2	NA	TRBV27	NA	TGTGCCAGCATAGGCGAGGGATCCTATGGCTACACCTTC	CASIGEGSYGYTF
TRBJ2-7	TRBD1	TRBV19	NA	TGTGCCAGTAGTACCGGGACAGGGTACGGCGAGCAGTACTTC	CASSTGTGYGEQYF
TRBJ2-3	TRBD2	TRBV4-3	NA	TGCGCCAGCAGCCAAGATATTGGTGAGACTAGCGGGAGTGTGTTT	CASSQDIGETSGSVF
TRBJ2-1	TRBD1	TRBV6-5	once	TGTGCCAGCAGTTACGACAGGGAACGGAATGAGCAGTTCTTC	CASSYDRERNEQFF
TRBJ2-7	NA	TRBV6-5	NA	TGTGCCAGCAGCCCCGCGGGCTGGGAGCAGTACTTC	CASSPAGWEQYF
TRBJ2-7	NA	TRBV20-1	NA	TGCAGTGCGGTGACAGACTACGAGCAGTACTTC	CSAVTDYEQYF
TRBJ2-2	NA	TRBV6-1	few	TGTGCCAGCAAGGAAGGGGCCGGGGAGCTGTTTTTT	CASKEGAGELFF
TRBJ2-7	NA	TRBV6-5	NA	TGTGCCAGCAGTCAAGGAGCGGGTGCCTACGAGCAGTACTTC	CASSQGAGAYEQYF
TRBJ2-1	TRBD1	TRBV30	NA	TGTGCCTGGGGGACAGGGGGCTATGATACGCGGAACAATGAGCAGTTCTTC	CAWGTGGYDTRNNEQFF
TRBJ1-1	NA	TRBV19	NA	TGTGCCAGTAGTATCGCAACTAACACTGAAGCTTTCTTT	CASSIATNTEAFF
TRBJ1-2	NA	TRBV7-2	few	TGTGCCAGCAGCTTCTTTGAGGCAAACTATGGCTACACCTTC	CASSFFEANYGYTF
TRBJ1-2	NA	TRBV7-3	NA	TGTGCCAGCAGCCCAAGGGGTGGCGGATCCTATGGCTACACCTTC	CASSPRGGGSYGYTF
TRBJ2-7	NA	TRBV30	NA	TGTGCCTGGACGGTTCCGGGGGCCTACGAGCAGTACTTC	CAWTVPGAYEQYF
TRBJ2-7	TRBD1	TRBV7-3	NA	TGTGCCAGCAGGACTCCGGGACAGGGGAATTATGAGCAGTACTTC	CASRTPGQGNYEQYF
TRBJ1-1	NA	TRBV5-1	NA	TGCGCCAGCAGCTTAGCAATTCCCCTCACTTTGAACACTGAAGCTTTCTTT	CASSLAIPLTLNTEAFF
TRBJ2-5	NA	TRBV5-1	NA	TGCGCCAGCAGCTTATCTCGCGGGACGGAAGGAGAGACCCAGTACTTC	CASSLSRGTEGETQYF
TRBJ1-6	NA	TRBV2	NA	TGTGCCAGCAGTACAGGGCATTCACCCCTCCACTTT	CASSTGHSPLHF
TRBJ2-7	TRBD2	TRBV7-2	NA	TGTGCCAGCAGCTCGGCAGCGGGGAGGAAAGAGCAGTACTTC	CASSSAAGRKEQYF
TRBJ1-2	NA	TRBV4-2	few	TGTGCCAGCAGCCAAGGGGGGGGATCTAACTATGGCTACACCTTC	CASSQGGGSNYGYTF
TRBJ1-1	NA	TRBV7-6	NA	TGTGCCAGCAGCCCCGCGGGATACACTGAAGCTTTCTTT	CASSPAGYTEAFF
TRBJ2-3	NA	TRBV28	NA	TGTGCCAGCACCGCGTCAACTAGCACAGATACGCAGTATTTT	CASTASTSTDTQYF
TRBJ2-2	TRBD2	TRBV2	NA	TGTGCCAGCAGTTTCGAAGGACTAGCGGATTGGGAGCTGTTTTTT	CASSFEGLADWELFF
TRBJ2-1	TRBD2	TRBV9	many	TGTGCCAGCAGCATTCCCACCTCCCCCCCGGGACTAGCGGGTGAGGCGCGTAACAATGAGCAGTTCTTC	CASSIPTSPPGLAGEARNNEQFF
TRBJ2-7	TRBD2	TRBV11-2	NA	TGTGCCAGCAGCTTACTCGCGGGAGCCTACGAGCAGTACTTC	CASSLLAGAYEQYF
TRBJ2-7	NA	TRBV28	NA	TGTGCCTCAGGGCACGAGCAGTACTTC	CASGHEQYF
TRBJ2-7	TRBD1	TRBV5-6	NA	TGTGCCAGCAGCTGGGGACCGGGACAGCACTACGAGCAGTACTTC	CASSWGPGQHYEQYF
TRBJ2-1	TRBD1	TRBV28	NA	TGTGCCAGCAATTCGCCAACTTCCAGGGGGCACAAAGGTTCGCATGAGCAGTTCTTC	CASNSPTSRGHKGSHEQFF
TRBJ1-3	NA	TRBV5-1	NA	TGCGCCAGCAGCTTGGTCATCAGCTCTGGAAACACCATATATTTT	CASSLVISSGNTIYF
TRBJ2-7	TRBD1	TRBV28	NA	TGTGCCAGCAGTTCGGGACAGGGAGGAGAGCAGTACTTC	CASSSGQGGEQYF
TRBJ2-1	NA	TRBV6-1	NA	TGTGCCAGCAGTGGAACAGGGTTCCCCTACAATGAGCAGTTCTTC	CASSGTGFPYNEQFF
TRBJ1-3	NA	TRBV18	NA	TGTGCCAGCTCACCACTGTCTGGGGGCGGAAACACCATATATTTT	CASSPLSGGGNTIYF
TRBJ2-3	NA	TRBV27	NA	TGTGCCAGCAACTTTTTGGGGGCCCAGATTGATACGCAGTATTTT	CASNFLGAQIDTQYF
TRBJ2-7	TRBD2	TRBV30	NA	TGTGCCTGGAGTGCGACTAGCGGGACTTTCGAGCAGTACTTC	CAWSATSGTFEQYF
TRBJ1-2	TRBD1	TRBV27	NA	TGTGCCAGCAGTTTAGCCACAGGGGGCGGATTTTATGGCTACACCTTC	CASSLATGGGFYGYTF
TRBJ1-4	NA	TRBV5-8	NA	TGTGCCAGCAGCTTGGAACAGATTAATGAAAAACTGTTTTTT	CASSLEQINEKLFF
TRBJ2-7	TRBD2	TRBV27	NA	TGTGCCAGCAGTTTATTTAGCGGGATCAATATTTACGAGCAGTACTTC	CASSLFSGINIYEQYF